This passage covers 14 T cell receptor beta chains from one sample sequenced in a study of blood T cell repertoires in COVID-19. The data were produced by immunoSEQ multiplex PCR, yet TCRdb's version contains in-frame clones alone and is incomplete. The table records some 200,000 clones, roughly four fifths of them present only once. Sequencing was done on a sample of PBMCs or T cells enriched from blood (not recorded which). These receptors were obtained from a man aged 35 to 55 who had recovered from COVID-19.

The chain has TRBV7-2 and TRBJ2-1; 8 bases map to TRBD2. Germline V gene data show CDR1 as SGHTA and CDR2 as FQGNSA. CDR3 size: 15 residues. V dropped 6 bases and J dropped 6; count of bases not matched to a gene: 10. For the CDR3, the DNA is TGTGCCAGCAGGCCCGGGGCTAGCGGGCGCAATGAGCAGTTCTTC. It encodes CASRPGASGRNEQFF.

This clone was counted a few times. The gene calls are TRBV11-2 and TRBJ1-2, with unresolved D. CDR1 is SGHAT and CDR2 is FQNNGV in the germline V gene. This CDR3 is 15 amino acids long. V was pared by 5 bases and J by 4 bases, with 17 bases between. CDR3 sequence: CASSLSPLPLYGYTF. CDR3 bases: TGTGCCAGCAGCCTAAGTCCCCTTCCCCTCTATGGCTACACCTTC.

The chain employs TRBV28 and TRBJ2-1; 8 bases map to TRBD2. J lost 6 bases, V lost 6 bases, and 7 bases had no gene match. CDR3 length equals 14 residues. Germline CDR1 and CDR2: MDHEN and SYDVKM. The CDR3 loop reads CASRPGGPVNEQFF. Written as DNA, the CDR3 is TGTGCCAGCAGGCCGGGAGGGCCGGTCAATGAGCAGTTCTTC.

This chain uses TRBV11-2 with TRBJ2-5; D possibly corresponds to TRBD2 (6 bases). Germline values: CDR1 SGHAT, CDR2 FQNNGV. The CDR3 covers 17 residues. Trimming cost V 5 bases and J 7 bases, with 26 bases left between them. The chain's CDR3 is CASSPSNNDISGGTQYF. DNA for the CDR3: TGTGCCAGCAGCCCCTCCAACAATGACATCTCCGGGGGGACCCAGTACTTC.

This clone appeared many times. DNA of the CDR3: TGTGCCAGCAGCTCCGGACTAGCGGGAGGGGACAATGAGCAGTTCTTC. Translated: CASSSGLAGGDNEQFF. V gene TRBV5-4 combines with J gene TRBJ2-1; 15 nucleotides match TRBD2. V lost 3 bases, J lost 5 bases, and 3 bases stayed unmatched. This CDR3 spans 16 amino acids. CDR1 SGHNT and CDR2 YYREEE come from the germline V gene (reference sequence).

The rearrangement links TRBV3-1 (or the pseudogene TRBV3-2) to TRBJ1-1; a possible D gene is TRBD1 (6 bases). The CDR3 spans 15 residues. CDR1 and CDR2 from the germline V gene are LGHDT and YNNKEL (reference sequence). V lost 5 bases and J lost 3, with 16 bases in between. The CDR3 DNA follows: TGTGCCAGCAGCTTCTACAGGGAAGAGGACACTGAAGCTTTCTTT. Protein: CASSFYREEDTEAFF.

This chain connects TRBV19 to TRBJ1-1, with a tentative D call TRBD1 (6 bases). Looked up from germline, CDR1 is LNHDA and CDR2 is SQIVND (reference sequence). Deletions cut 5 bases from V and 5 bases from J, with 18 bases between. The CDR3 spans 15 residues. The CDR3 protein is CASSPEGGQYTEAFF. The CDR3 region has the DNA TGTGCCAGTAGTCCAGAAGGGGGTCAGTATACTGAAGCTTTCTTT.

This chain connects TRBV19 to TRBJ1-2, with D unresolved. The CDR3 runs to 15 residues. V lost 5 bases, J lost 4 bases, and 17 bases lay in between. Per the germline V gene, CDR1 is LNHDA and CDR2 is SQIVND (reference sequence). As DNA, the CDR3 is TGTGCCAGTAGTCCGACACCGACACCTACCTATGGCTACACCTTC. This gives the protein CASSPTPTPTYGYTF.

This clone was counted at least ten times. This sequence joins TRBV7-9 and TRBJ2-5, with D unresolved. The CDR3 runs 14 residues. V was cut by 1 base and J by 0 bases, with 6 bases left in between. Germline V gives CDR1 SEHNR, CDR2 FQNEAQ (reference sequence). The CDR3 nucleotides are TGTGCCAGCAGCTTAGGACGGGACCAAGAGACCCAGTACTTC. Protein sequence: CASSLGRDQETQYF.

V gene TRBV28 combines with J gene TRBJ1-5; D is undetermined. Per the germline V gene, CDR1 is MDHEN and CDR2 is SYDVKM. The CDR3 length is 13 residues. The germline V and J ends were trimmed by 6 bases and 3 bases, with 9 bases remaining between them. CDR3 DNA sequence: TGTGCCAGCAGGGCAGGCCTCAATCAGCCCCAGCATTTT. The encoded protein is CASRAGLNQPQHF.

The chain combines TRBV24-1 with TRBJ2-3; D not resolved. The CDR3 has 18 residues. V was cut by 7 bases and J by 0 bases, with 22 bases left in between. The V gene's germline CDR1 is KGHDR and CDR2 SFDVKD. As DNA, the CDR3 is TGTGCCACCAGGGGCCCGTCCCACTCGTCCTCTAGCACAGATACGCAGTATTTT. Its translation is CATRGPSHSSSSTDTQYF.

In this sample, this clone turned up once. V gene TRBV19 combines with J gene TRBJ1-3; 7 bases are shared with TRBD1. Germline trimming cut 7 bases from V and 4 bases from J; bases unmatched to any gene: 7. Germline V gene lookup returns CDR1 LNHDA and CDR2 SQIVND (reference sequence). This CDR3 is 14 amino acids long. DNA for the CDR3: TGTGCCAGTACCGCCGGGACAGCGGGAAACACCATATATTTT. Translation: CASTAGTAGNTIYF.

The V call is TRBV6-1, the J call TRBJ2-7, with D possibly TRBD1 on 6 matching bases. Germline CDR1 reads MNHNS; CDR2 reads SASEGT. There are 14 residues in the CDR3. V lost 1 base and J 4 bases, leaving 11 bases between the germline ends. This CDR3 reads CASSEGLGAYEQYV. The CDR3, as DNA: TGTGCCAGCAGTGAAGGCCTGGGGGCGTACGAGCAGTACGTC.

This chain joins TRBV11-2 and TRBJ1-4, with D unclear. Looked up from germline, CDR1 is SGHAT and CDR2 is FQNNGV. The CDR3 contains 13 residues. Trimming pared 10 bases from V and 0 bases from J, leaving 9 bases between. CDR3 residues: CATTHATNEKLFF. The DNA for the CDR3 is TGTGCCACCACACATGCAACTAATGAAAAACTGTTTTTT.